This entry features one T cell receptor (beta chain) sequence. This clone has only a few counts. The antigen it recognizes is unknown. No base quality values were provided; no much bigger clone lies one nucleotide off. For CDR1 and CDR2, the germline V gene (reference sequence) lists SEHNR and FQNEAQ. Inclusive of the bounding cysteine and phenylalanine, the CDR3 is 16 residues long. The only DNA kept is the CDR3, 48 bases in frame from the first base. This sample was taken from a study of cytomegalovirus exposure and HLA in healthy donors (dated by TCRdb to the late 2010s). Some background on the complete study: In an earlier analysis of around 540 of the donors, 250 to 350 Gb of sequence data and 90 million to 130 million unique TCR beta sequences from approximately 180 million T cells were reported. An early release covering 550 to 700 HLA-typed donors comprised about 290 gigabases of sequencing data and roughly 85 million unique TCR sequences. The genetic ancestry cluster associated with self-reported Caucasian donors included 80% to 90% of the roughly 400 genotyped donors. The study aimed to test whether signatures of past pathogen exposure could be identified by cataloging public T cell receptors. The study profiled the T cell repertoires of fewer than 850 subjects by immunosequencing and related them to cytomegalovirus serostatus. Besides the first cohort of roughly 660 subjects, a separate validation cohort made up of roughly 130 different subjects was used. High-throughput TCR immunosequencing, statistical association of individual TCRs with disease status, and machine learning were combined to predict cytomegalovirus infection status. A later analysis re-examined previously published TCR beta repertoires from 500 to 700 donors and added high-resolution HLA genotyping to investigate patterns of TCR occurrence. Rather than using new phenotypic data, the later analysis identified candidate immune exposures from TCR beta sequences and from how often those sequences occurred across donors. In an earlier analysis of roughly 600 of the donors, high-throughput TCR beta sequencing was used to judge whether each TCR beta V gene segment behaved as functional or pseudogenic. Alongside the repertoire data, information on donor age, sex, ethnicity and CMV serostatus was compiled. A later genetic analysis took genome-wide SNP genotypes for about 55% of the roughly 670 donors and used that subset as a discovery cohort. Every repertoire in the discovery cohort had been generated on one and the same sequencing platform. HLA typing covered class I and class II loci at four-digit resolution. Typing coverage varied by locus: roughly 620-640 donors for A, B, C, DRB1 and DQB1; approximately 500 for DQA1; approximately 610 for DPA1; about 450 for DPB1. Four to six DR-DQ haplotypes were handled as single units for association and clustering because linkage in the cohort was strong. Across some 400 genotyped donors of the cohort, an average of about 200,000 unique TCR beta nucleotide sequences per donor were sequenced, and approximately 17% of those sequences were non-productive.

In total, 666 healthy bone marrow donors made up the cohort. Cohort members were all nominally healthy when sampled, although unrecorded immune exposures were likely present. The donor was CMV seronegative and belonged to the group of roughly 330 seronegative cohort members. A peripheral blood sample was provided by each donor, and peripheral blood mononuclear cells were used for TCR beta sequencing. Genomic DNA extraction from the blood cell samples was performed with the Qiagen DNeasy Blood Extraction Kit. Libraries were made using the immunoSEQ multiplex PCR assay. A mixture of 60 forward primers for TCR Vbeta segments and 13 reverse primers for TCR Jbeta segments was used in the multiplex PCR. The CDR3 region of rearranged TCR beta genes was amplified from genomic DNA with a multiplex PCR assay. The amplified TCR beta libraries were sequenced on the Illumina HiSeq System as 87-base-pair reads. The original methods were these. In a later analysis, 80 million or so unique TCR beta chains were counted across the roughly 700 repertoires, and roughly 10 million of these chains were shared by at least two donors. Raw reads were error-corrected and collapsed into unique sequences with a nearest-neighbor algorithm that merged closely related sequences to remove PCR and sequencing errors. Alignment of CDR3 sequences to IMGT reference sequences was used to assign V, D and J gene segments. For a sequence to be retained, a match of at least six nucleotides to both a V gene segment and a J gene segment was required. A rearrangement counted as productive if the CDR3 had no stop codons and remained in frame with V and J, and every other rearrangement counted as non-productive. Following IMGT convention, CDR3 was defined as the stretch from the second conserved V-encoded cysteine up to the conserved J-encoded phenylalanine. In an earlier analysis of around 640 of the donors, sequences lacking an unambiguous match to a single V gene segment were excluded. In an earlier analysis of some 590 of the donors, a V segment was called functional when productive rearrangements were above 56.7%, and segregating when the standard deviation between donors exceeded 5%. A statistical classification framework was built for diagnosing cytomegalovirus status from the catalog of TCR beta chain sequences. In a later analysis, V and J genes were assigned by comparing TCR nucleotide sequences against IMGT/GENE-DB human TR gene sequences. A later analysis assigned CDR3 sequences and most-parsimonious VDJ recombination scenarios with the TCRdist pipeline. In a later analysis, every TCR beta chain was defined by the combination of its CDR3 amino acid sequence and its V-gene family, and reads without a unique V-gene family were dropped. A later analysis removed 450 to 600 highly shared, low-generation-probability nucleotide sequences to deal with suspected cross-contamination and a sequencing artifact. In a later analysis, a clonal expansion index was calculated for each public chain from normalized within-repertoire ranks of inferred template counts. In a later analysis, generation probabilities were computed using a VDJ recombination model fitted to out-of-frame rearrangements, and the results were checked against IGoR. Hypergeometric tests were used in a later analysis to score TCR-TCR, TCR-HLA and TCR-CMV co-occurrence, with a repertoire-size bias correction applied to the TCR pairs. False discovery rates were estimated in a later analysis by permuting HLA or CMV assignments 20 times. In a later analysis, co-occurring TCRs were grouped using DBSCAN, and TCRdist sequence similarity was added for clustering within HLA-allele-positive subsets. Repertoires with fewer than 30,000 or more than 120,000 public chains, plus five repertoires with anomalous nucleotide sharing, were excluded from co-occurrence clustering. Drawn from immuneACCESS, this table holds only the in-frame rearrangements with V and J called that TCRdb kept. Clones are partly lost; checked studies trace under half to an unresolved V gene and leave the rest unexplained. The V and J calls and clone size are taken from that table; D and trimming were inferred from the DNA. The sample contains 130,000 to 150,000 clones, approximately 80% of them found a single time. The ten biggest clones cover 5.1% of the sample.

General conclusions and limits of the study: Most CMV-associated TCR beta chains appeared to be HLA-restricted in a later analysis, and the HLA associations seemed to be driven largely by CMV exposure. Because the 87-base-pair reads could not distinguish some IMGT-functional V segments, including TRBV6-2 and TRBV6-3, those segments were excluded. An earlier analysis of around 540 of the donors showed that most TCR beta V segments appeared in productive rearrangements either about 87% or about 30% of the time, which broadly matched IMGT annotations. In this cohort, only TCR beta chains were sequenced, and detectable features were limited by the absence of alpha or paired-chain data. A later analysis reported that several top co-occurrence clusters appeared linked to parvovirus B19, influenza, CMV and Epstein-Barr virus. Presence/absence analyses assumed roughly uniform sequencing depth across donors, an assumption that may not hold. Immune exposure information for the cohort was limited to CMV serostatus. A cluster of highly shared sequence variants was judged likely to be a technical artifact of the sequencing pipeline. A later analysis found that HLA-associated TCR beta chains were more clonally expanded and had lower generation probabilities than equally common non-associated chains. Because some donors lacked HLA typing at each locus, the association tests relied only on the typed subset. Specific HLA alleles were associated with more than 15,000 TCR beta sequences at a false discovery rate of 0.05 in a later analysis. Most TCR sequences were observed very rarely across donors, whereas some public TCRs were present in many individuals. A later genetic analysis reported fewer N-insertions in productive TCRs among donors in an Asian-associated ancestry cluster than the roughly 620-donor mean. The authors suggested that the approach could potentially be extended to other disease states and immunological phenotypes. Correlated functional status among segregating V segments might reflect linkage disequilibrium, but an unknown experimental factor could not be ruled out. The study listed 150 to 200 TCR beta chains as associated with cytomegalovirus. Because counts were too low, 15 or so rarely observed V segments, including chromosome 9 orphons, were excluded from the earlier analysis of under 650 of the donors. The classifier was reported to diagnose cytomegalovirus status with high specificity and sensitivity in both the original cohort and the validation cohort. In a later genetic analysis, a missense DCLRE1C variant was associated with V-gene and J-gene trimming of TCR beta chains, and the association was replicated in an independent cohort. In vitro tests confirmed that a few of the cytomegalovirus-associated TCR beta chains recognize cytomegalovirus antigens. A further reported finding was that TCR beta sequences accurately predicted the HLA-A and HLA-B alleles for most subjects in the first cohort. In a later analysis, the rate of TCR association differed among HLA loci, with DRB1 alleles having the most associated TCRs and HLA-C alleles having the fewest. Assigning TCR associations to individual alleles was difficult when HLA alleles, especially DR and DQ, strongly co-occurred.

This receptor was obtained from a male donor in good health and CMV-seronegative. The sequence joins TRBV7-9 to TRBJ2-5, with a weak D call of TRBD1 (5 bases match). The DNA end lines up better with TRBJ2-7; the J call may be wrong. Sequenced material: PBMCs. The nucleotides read TGTGCCAGCAGCTTTTCCGGGCCAGGGAAAACTTACGAGCAGTACTTC. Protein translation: CASSFSGPGKTYEQYF.